This TCR beta chain was sequenced for a study of CD8+ T cells in alopecia areata. General study results and limits: Relative to normal scalp, lesional scalp, especially alopecia totalis/universalis, showed higher clonality.

RNA extraction and reverse transcription yielded cDNA as sequencing template. Repertoires were generated with immunoSEQ multiplex PCR, while TCRdb's copy carries only in-frame clones and drops some. The top ten clones hold 1% to 1.5% of a sample with more than 200,000 clones, 65% to 70% of them seen once. To note about this clone: Its antigen is not known.

This CDR3 contains 13 residues. Trimming left V 4 bases short and J 2 bases short, with 6 bases between. Germline assignment: CDR1 LNHDA and CDR2 SQIVND (reference sequence). The study team obtained lesional scalp punch biopsies and peripheral blood from alopecia areata patients. The gene calls are TRBV19 and TRBJ2-1; D remains ambiguous. The source of this sequence is a human donor with alopecia areata. Here the sequenced sample was CD4+ T cells sorted from blood, taken at week 0. The CDR3 protein is CASSTRAYNEQFF. The CDR3 DNA reads as TGTGCCAGTAGTACTAGGGCCTACAATGAGCAGTTCTTC.